The 14 T cell receptor beta chains given below trace back to one sample, sequenced in a study of blood T cell repertoires in COVID-19. TCRdb's table, derived via immunoSEQ multiplex PCR, lists solely in-frame clones and lacks some. The sample lists 200,000 to 300,000 clones; approximately 85% were seen once. What was sequenced was peripheral blood. The source of these receptors is a man between 50 and 59 years old with COVID-19, enrolled during active disease.

This clone was observed once. V usage is TRBV5-4 and J usage is TRBJ2-2, with a possible D match to TRBD1 (6 bases). Trimming shortened V by 4 bases and J by 0 bases, and 13 bases separated the two germline ends. This CDR3 has 16 amino acids. From germline, CDR1 is SGHNT and CDR2 YYREEE (reference sequence). CDR3 coding DNA: TGTGCCAGCAGCACCCGACAGGCCACGAACACCGGGGAGCTGTTTTTT. Translated, it gives CASSTRQATNTGELFF.

Only a few counts were recorded for this clone. V usage is TRBV24-1 and J usage is TRBJ2-1, with 7 bases lining up with TRBD2. This CDR3 contains 14 residues. Per the germline V gene, CDR1 is KGHDR and CDR2 is SFDVKD. V dropped 7 bases and J dropped 1; count of bases not matched to a gene: 3. The CDR3 is CATSSSGSYNEQFF. CDR3 sequence (DNA): TGTGCCACCAGCTCTAGCGGATCCTACAATGAGCAGTTCTTC.

This rearrangement joins TRBV7-3 to TRBJ1-1; D ambiguous. The CDR3 is 14 amino acids. V lost 2 bases and J 1 base, leaving 8 bases between the germline ends. Germline V gives CDR1 SGHTA, CDR2 FQGTGA. CDR3 DNA sequence: TGTGCCAGCAGCTTATCTTCAGGGAACACTGAAGCTTTCTTT. This gives the protein CASSLSSGNTEAFF.

The chain links TRBV19 to TRBJ1-1, with TRBD1 as a possible D gene (6 bases). Trimming cost V 2 bases and J 1 base, with 8 bases left between them. CDR3 length: 14 residues. Germline lookup yields CDR1 LNHDA and CDR2 SQIVND (reference sequence). The CDR3, as DNA: TGTGCCAGTAGTATAACAGGGACGAACACTGAAGCTTTCTTT. It codes for CASSITGTNTEAFF.

This clone was observed a single time. This chain joins TRBV28 and TRBJ2-1; D is unresolved. CDR3 size: 14 residues. V was trimmed by 7 bases and J by 8 bases, leaving 18 bases between them. Germline CDR1 reads MDHEN; CDR2 reads SYDVKM. The CDR3 reads CASMIDQIRDEQFF. In DNA, the CDR3 is TGTGCCAGCATGATAGATCAGATTCGGGATGAGCAGTTCTTC. Full variable domain (outside the CDR3, taken from reference TRBV28 and TRBJ2-1): DVKVTQSSRYLVKRTGEKVFLECVQDMDHENMFWYRQDPGLGLRLIYFSYDVKMKEKGDIPEGYSVSREKKERFSLILESASTNQTSMYLCASMIDQIRDEQFFGPGTRLTVL.

This clone was found once. The V gene is TRBV7-2, the J gene TRBJ1-2, with TRBD1 as a possible D gene (5 bases). The CDR3 loop spans 15 amino acids. Germline-derived CDR1 and CDR2 are SGHTA and FQGNSA. The V end lost 1 base, the J end lost 6 bases, and 15 bases lay between the germline ends. The CDR3 sequence is CASSLDTASGDGYTF. CDR3 DNA sequence: TGTGCCAGCAGCTTAGACACCGCCTCGGGGGATGGCTACACCTTC.

The chain combines TRBV11-3 with TRBJ2-5; 10 bases fit TRBD1. Germline trimming cut 5 bases from V and 9 bases from J; bases unmatched to any gene: 15. Germline CDR1 SGHNT, CDR2 YENEEA. CDR3 length: 16 amino acids. As DNA, the CDR3 is TGTGCCAGCAGCGGCCGGGACAGGGGAGTTGAGACGGCCCAGTACTTC. Its protein is CASSGRDRGVETAQYF. Full variable domain (rest looked up from reference TRBV11-3 and TRBJ2-5): EAGVVQSPRYKIIEKKQPVAFWCNPISGHNTLYWYLQNLGQGPELLIRYENEEAVDDSQLPKDRFSAERLKGVDSTLKIQPAELGDSAVYLCASSGRDRGVETAQYFGPGTRLLVL.

This clone was recorded once. The chain uses TRBV19 and TRBJ1-4, with TRBD1 matching over 7 bases. Trimming at V came to 5 bases and at J to 12 bases, leaving 21 bases not matched to a gene. This CDR3 is built from 17 residues. The germline gives CDR1 LNHDA, CDR2 SQIVND (reference sequence). CDR3 sequence: CASSAPGQRKGKWELFF. CDR3 coding DNA: TGTGCCAGTAGTGCCCCGGGACAGCGGAAAGGAAAATGGGAACTGTTTTTT. Supplemented by reference TRBV19 and TRBJ1-4, the full variable domain reads DGGITQSPKYLFRKEGQNVTLSCEQNLNHDAMYWYRQDPGQGLRLIYYSQIVNDFQKGDIAEGYSVSREKKESFPLTVTSAQKNPTAFYLCASSAPGQRKGKWELFFGSGTQLSVL.

In its sample, this clone was seen once. This CDR3 reads CASSLSSGVTEAFF. As DNA, the CDR3 is TGCGCCAGCAGCTTAAGTTCGGGAGTCACTGAAGCTTTCTTT. The rearrangement uses TRBV5-1 and TRBJ1-1, with no clear D. Germline CDR1 is SGHRS and CDR2 is YFSETQ. The CDR3 is 14 residues long. V lost 2 bases, J lost 4 bases, and 12 bases lay in between.

V usage is TRBV6-6 and J usage is TRBJ2-3; 9 nucleotides align to TRBD1. The CDR3 is 15 amino acids. V shed 6 bases, J shed 2 bases, and the junction held 6 bases outside the gene matches. Germline loops: CDR1 MNHNY, CDR2 SVGAGI (reference sequence). The CDR3 sequence is CASSPGTGNTDTQYF. CDR3 nucleotide sequence: TGTGCCAGCAGCCCTGGGACAGGGAACACAGATACGCAGTATTTT.

The rearrangement links TRBV30 to TRBJ1-5, with D possibly being TRBD1 (5 bases). CDR1 is GTSNPN, CDR2 SVGIG, per germline (reference sequence). CDR3 length equals 14 residues. Trimming took off 3 bases at V and 1 base at J, with 10 bases between the two ends. In nucleotides, the CDR3 is TGTGCCTGGAGCCAGACAGTAAGCAATCAGCCCCAGCATTTT. Residues: CAWSQTVSNQPQHF.

This chain links TRBV5-1 with TRBJ1-2, with 8 bases lining up with TRBD1. CDR1 is SGHRS and CDR2 is YFSETQ in the germline V gene. Losses at the gene ends were 0 bases for V and 8 bases for J; bases not matched to a gene: 6. CDR3 length equals 14 residues. In nucleotides, the CDR3 is TGCGCCAGCAGCTTGGGGCAGGGGGCGAAGGGCTACACCTTC. It is translated as CASSLGQGAKGYTF. Combining the CDR3 with reference TRBV5-1 and TRBJ1-2 gives the whole variable domain KAGVTQTPRYLIKTRGQQVTLSCSPISGHRSVSWYQQTPGQGLQFLFEYFSETQRNKGNFPGRFSGRQFSNSRSEMNVSTLELGDSALYLCASSLGQGAKGYTFGSGTRLTVV.

This chain connects TRBV10-3 to TRBJ2-3, with TRBD2 identical over 9 bases. Germline lookup yields CDR1 ENHRY and CDR2 SYGVKD. V dropped 6 bases and J dropped 4; count of bases not matched to a gene: 20. CDR3 length: 19 residues. In DNA form, the CDR3 reads TGTGCCATCAGCGACCTCTCGGCGGGGGGGCTTTTAGGGCCAGATACGCAGTATTTT. Translation gives CAISDLSAGGLLGPDTQYF.

The chain combines TRBV5-1 with TRBJ1-4, with D tentatively TRBD1 (6 bases). Germline CDR1 is SGHRS and CDR2 is YFSETQ. The CDR3 spans 15 residues. V was trimmed by 4 bases and J by 6 bases, leaving 16 bases between them. As DNA, the CDR3 is TGCGCCAGCAGCCAGGGGACGGCTGCAGATGAAAAACTGTTTTTT. Protein product: CASSQGTAADEKLFF.